This T cell receptor (beta chain) emerged from a study of T-cell reconstitution after alpha-beta-depleted transplantation in children. The study, taken as a whole, reports: Surviving recipient T cells and thymic progenitors underlay high day-60 TCRbeta diversity in some patients. T-cell numbers and diversity one year post-transplant derived largely from freshly generated T cells.

Using unique molecular identifiers, the investigators prepared the TCRbeta library. TCRdb re-derived calls from the PCR reads in MiXCR, one entry per CDR3 protein. The sample lists 450,000 to 600,000 distinct CDR3 sequences; 10% to 15% were seen once. This clonotype occurred a few times. Its cognate antigen is unknown. CDR1 and CDR2 from the germline V gene are DFQATT and SNEGSKA (reference sequence). The trim removed 1 base at V and 4 bases at J, leaving 9 bases unmatched. The CDR3 loop spans 15 amino acids. The TCR sequence derives from a male patient aged 10 to 17 who had a stem cell transplant for acute myeloid leukemia, so the T cells may come from the graft donor. The genes are TRBV20-1 and TRBJ2-7, with 8 nucleotides matching TRBD2. Sequences were derived from PBMCs, mostly from graft donor cells, sampled 360 days after TCRalphabeta/CD19-depleted stem cell transplant. CDR3 nucleotides: TGCAGTGCTAGAGCGGGGGGGCGAGAACGGTACGAGCAGTACTTC. It encodes CSARAGGRERYEQYF.